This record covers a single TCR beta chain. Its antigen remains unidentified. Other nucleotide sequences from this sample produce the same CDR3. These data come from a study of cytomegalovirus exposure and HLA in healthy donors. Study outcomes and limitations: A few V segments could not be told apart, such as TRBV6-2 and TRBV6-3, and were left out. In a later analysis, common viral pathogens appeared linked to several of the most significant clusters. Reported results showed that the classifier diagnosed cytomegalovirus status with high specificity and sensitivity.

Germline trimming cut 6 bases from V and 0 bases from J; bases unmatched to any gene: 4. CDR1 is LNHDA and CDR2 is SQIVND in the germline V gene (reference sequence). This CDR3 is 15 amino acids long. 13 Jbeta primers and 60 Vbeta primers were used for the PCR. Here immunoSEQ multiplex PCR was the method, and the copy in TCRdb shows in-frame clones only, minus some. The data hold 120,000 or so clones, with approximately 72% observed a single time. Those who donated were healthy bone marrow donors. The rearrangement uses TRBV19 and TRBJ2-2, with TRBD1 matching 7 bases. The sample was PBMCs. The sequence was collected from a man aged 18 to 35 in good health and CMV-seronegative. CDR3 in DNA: TGTGCCAGTAGCAAGGGACAGACGAACACCGGGGAGCTGTTTTTT. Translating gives CASSKGQTNTGELFF.